The rows below give T cell receptor beta chains drawn from one sample of a study of cytomegalovirus exposure and HLA in healthy donors. Sequencing used immunoSEQ multiplex PCR; TCRdb keeps in-frame clones, though not all of them. The data show some 140,000 clones, with approximately 85% seen just once and 1.4% held by the top ten. The sample taken for sequencing was PBMCs. These receptors originate from a woman aged 25-40 years in good health and CMV-seronegative. Each CDR3 is given with its conserved first and last residue. The D gene is left open where the match is weak. Expanded clones get a size class; other rows say once, few or many, or leave the size out.

D gene,J gene,V gene,clone size,CDR3 protein,CDR3 DNA
TRBD1,TRBJ2-1,TRBV15,.,CATSRVVQGSEQFF,TGTGCCACCAGCAGAGTAGTACAGGGGAGTGAGCAGTTCTTC
TRBD2,TRBJ2-1,TRBV2,.,CASSRTSGGAYEQFF,TGTGCCAGCAGTCGGACTAGCGGGGGGGCCTATGAGCAGTTCTTC
TRBD2,TRBJ2-2,TRBV4-3,.,CASSQAASGGEGTGELFF,TGCGCCAGCAGCCAAGCAGCTAGCGGGGGGGAGGGCACCGGGGAGCTGTTTTTT
TRBD2,TRBJ2-1,TRBV5-4,.,CASSLDGASGGIQYNEQFF,TGTGCCAGCAGCCTCGATGGCGCTAGCGGGGGGATTCAATACAATGAGCAGTTCTTC
.,TRBJ2-7,TRBV7-9,few,CASSLAGGYEQYF,TGTGCCAGCAGCTTAGCGGGGGGTTACGAGCAGTACTTC
.,TRBJ1-1,TRBV7-9,many,CASSLDSARAFF,TGTGCCAGCAGCTTAGACTCCGCCAGGGCTTTCTTT
TRBD1,TRBJ2-3,TRBV2,.,CASSYLGQGSDTQYF,TGTGCCAGCTCGTACTTGGGACAGGGCTCAGATACGCAGTATTTT
TRBD1,TRBJ2-7,TRBV30,.,CAWSAGTGTYEQYF,TGTGCCTGGAGTGCCGGGACAGGGACCTACGAGCAGTACTTC
TRBD1,TRBJ1-5,TRBV5-4,once,CASSLSTGTPPYNQPQHF,TGTGCCAGCAGCCTCTCGACAGGGACCCCACCGTACAATCAGCCCCAGCATTTT
TRBD1,TRBJ2-7,TRBV9,.,CASSSHGGTGAYEQYF,TGTGCCAGCAGCTCCCACGGTGGGACAGGGGCCTACGAGCAGTACTTC
.,TRBJ2-1,TRBV9,.,CASSVSSGVYNEQFF,TGTGCCAGCAGCGTGTCATCGGGGGTCTACAATGAGCAGTTCTTC
TRBD2,TRBJ2-1,TRBV6-4,many,CASSDGTSGGNEQFF,TGTGCCAGCAGTGACGGGACTAGCGGGGGGAATGAGCAGTTCTTC
TRBD1,TRBJ1-3,TRBV6-5,.,CASSRLIQGAVTIYF,TGTGCCAGCAGCCGGCTCATACAGGGGGCAGTCACCATATATTTT
.,TRBJ1-4,TRBV10-2,.,CASSYGQGEKLFF,TGCGCCAGCAGCTATGGACAAGGTGAAAAACTGTTTTTT
.,TRBJ1-3,TRBV6-1,.,CASSENSLSGNTIYF,TGTGCCAGCAGTGAGAACAGCCTCTCTGGAAACACCATATATTTT
.,TRBJ2-7,TRBV5-1,.,CASSLGGGGYEQYF,TGCGCCAGCAGCTTGGGGGGGGGCGGATACGAGCAGTACTTC
.,TRBJ1-4,TRBV5-6,.,CASSLGLTGATNEKLFF,TGTGCCAGCAGCTTGGGACTGACAGGCGCAACTAATGAAAAACTGTTTTTT
.,TRBJ2-5,TRBV5-4,.,CASSKRGGGRETQYF,TGTGCCAGCAGCAAGAGGGGGGGAGGAAGAGAGACCCAGTACTTC